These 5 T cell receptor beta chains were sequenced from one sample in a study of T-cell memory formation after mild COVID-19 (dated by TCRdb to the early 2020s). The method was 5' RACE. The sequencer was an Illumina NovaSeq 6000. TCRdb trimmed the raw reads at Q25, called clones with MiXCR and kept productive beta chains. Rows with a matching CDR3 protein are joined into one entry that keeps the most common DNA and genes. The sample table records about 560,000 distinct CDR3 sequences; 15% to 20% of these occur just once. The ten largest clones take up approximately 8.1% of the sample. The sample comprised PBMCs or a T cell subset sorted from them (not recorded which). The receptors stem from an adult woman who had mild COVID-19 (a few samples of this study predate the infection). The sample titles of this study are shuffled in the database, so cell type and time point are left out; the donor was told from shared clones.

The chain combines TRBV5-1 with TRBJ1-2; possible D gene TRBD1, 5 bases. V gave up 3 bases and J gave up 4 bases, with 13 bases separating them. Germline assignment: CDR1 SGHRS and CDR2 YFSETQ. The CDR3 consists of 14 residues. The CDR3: CASSSVTDPYGYTF. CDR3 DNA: TGCGCCAGCAGCTCCGTGACAGACCCCTATGGCTACACCTTC.

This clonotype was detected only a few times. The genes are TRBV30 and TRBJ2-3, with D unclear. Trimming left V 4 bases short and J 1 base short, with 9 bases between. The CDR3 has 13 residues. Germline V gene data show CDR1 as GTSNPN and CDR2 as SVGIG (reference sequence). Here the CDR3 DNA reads TGTGCCTGGACGACTGGGGGCACAGATACGCAGTATTTT. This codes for CAWTTGGTDTQYF. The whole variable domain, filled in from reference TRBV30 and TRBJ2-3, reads SQTIHQWPATLVQPVGSPLSLECTVEGTSNPNLYWYRQAAGRGLQLLFYSVGIGQISSEVPQNLSASRPQDRQFILSSKKLLLSDSGFYLCAWTTGGTDTQYFGPGTRLTVL.

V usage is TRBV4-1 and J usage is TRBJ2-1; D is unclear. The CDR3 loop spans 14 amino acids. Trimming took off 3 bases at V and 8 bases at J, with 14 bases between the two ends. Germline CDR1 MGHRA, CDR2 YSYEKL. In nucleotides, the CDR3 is TGCGCCAGCAGCCATAATGAATCGCCGGATGAGCAGTTCTTC. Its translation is CASSHNESPDEQFF.

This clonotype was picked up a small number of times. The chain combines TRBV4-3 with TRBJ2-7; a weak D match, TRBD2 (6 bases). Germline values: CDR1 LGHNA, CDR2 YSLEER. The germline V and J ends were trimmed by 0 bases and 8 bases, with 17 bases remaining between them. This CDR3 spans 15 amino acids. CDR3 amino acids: CASSQDEVGGGKQYF. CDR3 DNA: TGCGCCAGCAGCCAAGATGAAGTTGGGGGAGGAAAGCAGTACTTC.

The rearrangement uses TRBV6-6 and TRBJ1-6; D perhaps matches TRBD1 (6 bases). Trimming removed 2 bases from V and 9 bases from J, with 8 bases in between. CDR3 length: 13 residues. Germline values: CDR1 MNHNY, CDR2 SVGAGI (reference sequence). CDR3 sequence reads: CASSYGGGSPLHF. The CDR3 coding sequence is TGTGCCAGCAGTTACGGGGGCGGTTCACCCCTCCACTTT.